These 30 T cell receptor beta chains were sequenced from one sample in a study of T cells in Graves' hyperthyroidism and ophthalmopathy (dated by TCRdb to between 2018 and 2020). Receptors were amplified or captured by multiplex PCR. Instrument used: Illumina HiSeq 2000. TCR beta CDR3 regions were amplified from RNA transcripts. A first-round RT-PCR of the TCR CDR3 used the HTBI primer set with the Qiagen OneStep RT-PCR kit. Through fastp at Q25 and MiXCR, TCRdb rebuilt clones from the public reads, retaining in-frame beta chains. Identical CDR3 proteins give one entry, which carries the most common genes and DNA. The sample data list about 340,000 distinct CDR3 sequences, and around a sixth of these were observed just once. 45% to 55% of the sample lies in the top ten. Sequenced: blood. These receptor sequences come from a woman aged 50 to 65 with Graves' hyperthyroidism.

This clonotype was seen at least ten times. This chain uses TRBV27 with TRBJ2-1, with D maybe TRBD1 (6 bases). The V and J ends lost 8 bases and 5 bases respectively, with 16 bases between them. The length of the CDR3 is 14 residues. The germline gives CDR1 MNHEY, CDR2 SMNVEV (reference sequence). The CDR3 loop reads CASPHTTGNNEQFF. DNA for the CDR3: TGTGCCAGCCCCCATACGACAGGCAACAATGAGCAGTTCTTC.

This clonotype has just a few counts. This may be a read error, as it is one base from a much larger clone. The chain is built from TRBV5-1 and TRBJ1-1; D is possibly TRBD1 (6 bases). This CDR3 has 13 amino acids. From germline, CDR1 is SGHRS and CDR2 YFSETQ. The V end lost 2 bases, the J end lost 4 bases, and 9 bases lay between the germline ends. CDR3 residues: CASSFVGGTEAFF. The CDR3 DNA is TGCGCCAGCAGCTTCGTAGGGGGCACTGAAGCTTTCTTT.

The gene calls are TRBV18 and TRBJ2-7, with D perhaps being TRBD1 or TRBD2 (5 bases each). V dropped 2 bases and J dropped 6 bases, with 17 bases sitting between them. This CDR3 is 15 amino acids long. CDR1 and CDR2 (germline): KGHSH, LQKENI. Written as DNA, the CDR3 is TGTGCCAGCTCACCATGGACCGATCCGAGGGGCGAGCAGTACTTC. Translating it yields CASSPWTDPRGEQYF.

This chain links TRBV27 with TRBJ1-1, with no clear D. V shed 3 bases and J shed 2 bases, with 10 bases lying between them. CDR3 size: 14 residues. Germline V gives CDR1 MNHEY, CDR2 SMNVEV (reference sequence). CDR3 sequence reads: CASSFKGSNTEAFF. The DNA for the CDR3 is TGTGCCAGCAGTTTTAAGGGTTCAAACACTGAAGCTTTCTTT.

In this sample, this clonotype turned up a few times. J is TRBJ1-6 and V is TRBV9, with a tentative D call TRBD1 (5 bases). There are 13 residues in the CDR3. Germline assignment: CDR1 SGDLS and CDR2 YYNGEE. V lost 0 bases and J lost 9, with 7 bases in between. The CDR3 is CASSVGGSSPLHF. The CDR3 DNA reads as TGTGCCAGCAGCGTAGGGGGGAGTTCACCCCTCCACTTT. Complete variable domain (other parts from reference TRBV9 and TRBJ1-6): DSGVTQTPKHLITATGQRVTLRCSPRSGDLSVYWYQQSLDQGLQFLIQYYNGEERAKGNILERFSAQQFPDLHSELNLSSLELGDSALYFCASSVGGSSPLHFGNGTRLTVT.

This chain links TRBV10-1 with TRBJ1-1, with unresolved D. This CDR3 is 13 amino acids long. V lost 8 bases and J lost 4, with 14 bases in between. Germline lookup yields CDR1 WNHNN and CDR2 SYGVQD (reference sequence). CDR3 nucleotide sequence: TGCGCCAGCTCTAGAGGGCCTGGCACTGAAGCTTTCTTT. Encoded protein: CASSRGPGTEAFF.

This clonotype showed up many times. DNA for the CDR3: TGTGCCAGCAGCTTAACTAGCGGGAGCAATGAGCAGTTCTTC. Translating gives CASSLTSGSNEQFF. The rearrangement joins TRBV7-2 to TRBJ2-1; 11 bases are shared with TRBD2. Germline V CDR1 and CDR2: SGHTA, FQGNSA. V lost 2 bases to trimming and J lost 6 bases; unmatched junction nucleotides: 0. The CDR3 runs 14 residues. Full variable domain (rest looked up from reference TRBV7-2 and TRBJ2-1): GAGVSQSPSNKVTEKGKDVELRCDPISGHTALYWYRQSLGQGLEFLIYFQGNSAPDKSGLPSDRFSAERTGGSVSTLTIQRTQQEDSAVYLCASSLTSGSNEQFFGPGTRLTVL.

The chain carries TRBV12-3 or TRBV12-4 and TRBJ1-6; the D gene is possibly TRBD1 (5 bases). Trimming shortened V by 3 bases and J by 9 bases, and 12 bases separated the two germline ends. The CDR3 consists of 14 residues. CDR3 protein: CASSFRGPGSPLHF. The CDR3 region has the DNA TGTGCCAGCAGTTTTCGGGGCCCGGGTTCACCCCTCCACTTT.

This clonotype has at least ten counts. The rearrangement joins TRBV5-5 to TRBJ2-1, with D tentatively TRBD2 (7 bases). CDR3 size: 15 residues. Germline V gene sequence: CDR1 SGHKS, CDR2 YYEKEE (reference sequence). The ends were cut back, 0 bases at V and 4 bases at J, with 11 bases in the middle. The CDR3 nucleotides are TGTGCCAGCAGCTTGGGGGGGGGCAGATACAATGAGCAGTTCTTC. Its protein product is CASSLGGGRYNEQFF.

This clonotype was counted many times. The chain uses TRBV18 and TRBJ2-7; D ambiguous. V lost 3 bases, J lost 0 bases, and 6 bases lay in between. Germline CDR1 reads KGHSH; CDR2 reads LQKENI. This CDR3 spans 13 amino acids. The CDR3 here is CASSPPSSYEQYV. The CDR3 DNA reads TGTGCCAGCTCACCCCCAAGCTCCTACGAGCAGTACGTC.

Details on this clonotype: It is likely a read error, because the conserved phenylalanine at the end of the CDR3 is missing. The CDR3 spells CASSLTQRMGATQYL. In nucleotides, the CDR3 is TGTGCCAGCAGCCTTACCCAGAGGATGGGGGCGACCCAGTACCTC. The chain has TRBV28 and TRBJ2-5; tentatively, D is TRBD1 (6 bases). Germline CDR1 is MDHEN and CDR2 is SYDVKM. Trimming removed 6 bases from V and 7 bases from J, with 21 bases in between. The CDR3 covers 15 residues.

This chain connects TRBV29-1 to TRBJ1-2; TRBD1 is a possible D gene (5 bases). V was cut by 6 bases and J by 4 bases, with 15 bases left in between. The CDR3 consists of 13 residues. In germline, CDR1 is SQVTM, CDR2 ANQGSEA. This chain's CDR3 is CSVLLGAGYGYTF. The CDR3 DNA sequence: TGCAGCGTCCTACTCGGGGCCGGCTATGGCTACACCTTC.

This clonotype occurred many times. This chain joins TRBV7-3 and TRBJ1-1; D unclear. The CDR3 contains 13 residues. Germline V CDR1 and CDR2: SGHTA, FQGTGA. Trimming cost V 5 bases and J 1 base, with 8 bases left between them. The CDR3 DNA sequence: TGTGCCAGCAGCCCCCATCCGAACACTGAAGCTTTCTTT. It encodes CASSPHPNTEAFF. The whole variable domain, filled in from reference TRBV7-3 and TRBJ1-1, reads GAGVSQTPSNKVTEKGKYVELRCDPISGHTALYWYRQSLGQGPEFLIYFQGTGAADDSGLPNDRFFAVRPEGSVSTLKIQRTERGDSAVYLCASSPHPNTEAFFGQGTRLTVV.

The chain recombines TRBV7-9 with TRBJ2-2; 8 positions agree with TRBD2. The germline V gene has CDR1 SEHNR and CDR2 FQNEAQ (reference sequence). V was pared by 2 bases and J by 6 bases, with 8 bases of the junction left unmatched. CDR3 size: 16 residues. CDR3 loop: CASSLSAGESSGELFF. The CDR3 bases are TGTGCCAGCAGCTTATCAGCGGGGGAGTCGTCCGGGGAGCTGTTTTTT.

This clonotype was detected ten times or more. This chain links TRBV6-2 or TRBV6-3 with TRBJ2-7; D may be TRBD1 (5 bases). The germline V and J ends were trimmed by 0 bases and 6 bases, with 12 bases remaining between them. Germline V gene lookup returns CDR1 MNHEY and CDR2 SVGEGT. CDR3 size: 14 residues. The DNA of the CDR3 is TGTGCCAGCAGTTACTCGACAGCCGTAAGCGAGCAGTACTTC. This gives the protein CASSYSTAVSEQYF.

The sample holds many counts of this clonotype. The rearrangement links TRBV20-1 to TRBJ2-3; D remains unclear. CDR1 DFQATT and CDR2 SNEGSKA come from the germline V gene (reference sequence). Trimming removed 3 bases at V and 3 bases at J, with 16 bases between. This CDR3 region has 15 residues. In DNA, the CDR3 is TGCAGTGCTAGTGTGGGCGGTATTGGGACAGATACGCAGTATTTT. This codes for CSASVGGIGTDTQYF.

This clonotype has at least ten counts. This sequence joins TRBV7-9 and TRBJ2-3; D gene ambiguous. CDR1 and CDR2 (germline): SEHNR, FQNEAQ (reference sequence). The CDR3 covers 14 residues. V gave up 0 bases and J gave up 6 bases, with 10 bases separating them. The CDR3 DNA reads as TGTGCCAGCAGCTTAGCTAGCCCCACGGATACGCAGTATTTT. It codes for CASSLASPTDTQYF.

This clonotype was observed a few times. This CDR3 is CASSYLIGGNSPLHF. In nucleotides, the CDR3 is TGTGCCAGCAGTTATTTGATCGGAGGCAATTCACCCCTCCACTTT. The J gene is TRBJ1-6, the V gene TRBV6-5; D is unresolved. CDR1 MNHEY and CDR2 SVGAGI come from the germline V gene. The CDR3 length is 15 residues. Trimming left V 3 bases short and J 7 bases short, with 13 bases between.

This clonotype was found many times. The chain employs TRBV3-1 and TRBJ2-1; 12 bases are shared with TRBD2. The junction had 4 bases not matched to a gene; V was cut back by 0 bases and J by 7 bases. CDR1 and CDR2 from the germline V gene are LGHDT and YNNKEL (reference sequence). There are 16 residues in the CDR3. CDR3 sequence reads: CASSQDASGGANEQFF. CDR3 sequence (DNA): TGTGCCAGCAGCCAAGATGCTAGCGGGGGGGCGAATGAGCAGTTCTTC.

V gene TRBV12-3 or TRBV12-4 combines with J gene TRBJ2-2; weak D call: TRBD1 (5 bases). CDR3 length equals 16 residues. V shed 1 base and J shed 0 bases, with 9 bases lying between them. The CDR3 loop is CASSLGPGTNTGELFF. CDR3 DNA sequence: TGTGCCAGCAGTTTAGGTCCAGGGACGAACACCGGGGAGCTGTTTTTT.

This clonotype appeared many times. CDR3 sequence reads: CASSRDRGFGYTF. Written as DNA, the CDR3 is TGTGCCAGCAGCAGGGACAGGGGGTTCGGCTACACCTTC. The chain combines TRBV12-3 or TRBV12-4 with TRBJ1-2; 11 bases match TRBD1. The CDR3 totals 13 residues. The ends lost 6 bases at V and 8 bases at J; junction bases unmatched: 5.

This clonotype was counted between two and nine times. The CDR3 spells CASSPSPGNTIYF. The CDR3 DNA reads TGTGCCAGCAGTCCCAGCCCTGGAAACACCATATATTTT. The rearrangement uses TRBV27 and TRBJ1-3; D call uncertain. The V and J ends lost 5 bases and 2 bases respectively, with 7 bases between them. Per germline, CDR1 MNHEY and CDR2 SMNVEV (reference sequence). The CDR3 is made up of 13 amino acids.

V gene TRBV2 combines with J gene TRBJ2-1, with 11 bases lining up with TRBD2. The CDR3 consists of 14 residues. V dropped 5 bases and J dropped 5; count of bases not matched to a gene: 2. The germline V gene has CDR1 SNHLY and CDR2 FYNNEI. The CDR3 sequence: CASSQTSGDNEQFF. The DNA for the CDR3 is TGTGCCAGCAGTCAGACTAGCGGGGACAATGAGCAGTTCTTC. The full variable domain, in which reference TRBV2 and TRBJ2-1 provide the parts outside the CDR3, is EPEVTQTPSHQVTQMGQEVILRCVPISNHLYFYWYRQILGQKVEFLVSFYNNEISEKSEIFDDQFSVERPDGSNFTLKIRSTKLEDSAMYFCASSQTSGDNEQFFGPGTRLTVL.

DNA for the CDR3: TGTGCCAGCACAGAGACAGGGGCAAGTAACTATGGCTACACCTTC. Amino acid sequence: CASTETGASNYGYTF. The V call is TRBV9, the J call TRBJ1-2; 8 bases fit TRBD1. CDR1 SGDLS and CDR2 YYNGEE come from the germline V gene. This CDR3 region has 15 residues. Trimming at V came to 6 bases and at J to 1 base, leaving 8 bases not matched to a gene.

The V gene is TRBV16, the J gene TRBJ1-1; D gene ambiguous. Germline assignment: CDR1 KGHSY and CDR2 FQNENV. CDR3 length: 14 amino acids. Trimming shortened V by 1 base and J by 4 bases, and 10 bases separated the two germline ends. The CDR3 reads CASSQLLGSTEAFF. CDR3 DNA: TGTGCCAGCAGCCAATTGCTGGGGAGCACTGAAGCTTTCTTT.

The chain combines TRBV13 with TRBJ1-2, with 7 nucleotides matching TRBD1. The CDR3 contains 15 residues. CDR1 is PRHDT, CDR2 FYEKMQ, per germline (reference sequence). V trimming: 3 bases; J trimming: 4 bases; junction bases outside the gene matches: 8. The CDR3 protein is CASSLGTELFYGYTF. As DNA, the CDR3 is TGTGCCAGCAGCTTGGGGACAGAACTCTTCTATGGCTACACCTTC.

This rearrangement joins TRBV9 to TRBJ2-1; D is perhaps TRBD1 or TRBD2 (6 bases each). Germline loops: CDR1 SGDLS, CDR2 YYNGEE. This CDR3 is built from 16 residues. V dropped 0 bases and J dropped 1 base, with 11 bases sitting between them. The CDR3 nucleotides read TGTGCCAGCAGCGTAGCTGCGGGGACATCCTACAATGAGCAGTTCTTC. This translates into CASSVAAGTSYNEQFF.

This clonotype was detected many times. J is TRBJ2-7 and V is TRBV6-2 or TRBV6-3; D unresolved. Per the germline V gene, CDR1 is MNHEY and CDR2 is SVGEGT. This CDR3 region has 12 residues. Trimming removed 5 bases from V and 3 bases from J, with 8 bases in between. The CDR3 reads CASSTAGYEQYF. In DNA form, the CDR3 reads TGTGCCAGCAGTACAGCCGGCTACGAGCAGTACTTC.

The chain joins TRBV5-4 to TRBJ2-5, with D uncertain. The CDR3 extends over 13 amino acids. Germline V gives CDR1 SGHNT, CDR2 YYREEE (reference sequence). With 4 bases removed from V and 2 bases from J, the gap between germline ends came to 9 bases. Here the CDR3 DNA reads TGTGCCAGCAGCCCCGACATACAAGAGACCCAGTACTTC. This encodes CASSPDIQETQYF.

This clonotype was seen repeatedly, ten times or more. An end of the junction does not agree with germline; a read error may underlie this. The chain carries TRBV27 and TRBJ2-1; 8 bases align to TRBD2. This CDR3 has 15 amino acids. Germline V CDR1 and CDR2: MNHEY, SMNVEV (reference sequence). This chain's CDR3 is CASSLSSGGYNEQFF. The CDR3 DNA reads TGTGCCAGCAGCTTATCCAGCGGGGGATACAATGAGCAGTTCTTC.